One and the same sample provided the 19 T cell receptor beta chains below, sequenced in a study of radiation and T cells in renal cell carcinoma. The time point was: blood 4 weeks post-SBRT, at nephrectomy. The sample's treatment: 15 Gy SBRT to primary tumor, nephrectomy 4 weeks later. Data came from immunoSEQ multiplex PCR; TCRdb stores just in-frame clones and leaves some out. The sample consists of 140,000 or so clones, 75% to 90% of them appearing once. The sample here was blood, taken from a patient whose treatment included radiotherapy and nephrectomy. The source of these receptors is a woman in her fifties or sixties with renal cell carcinoma.

V is TRBV7-6 and J is TRBJ1-4; 9 positions match TRBD1. The CDR3 sequence is 16 residues long. The germline CDR1 and CDR2 sequences are SGHVS and FNYEAQ. The V and J ends lost 2 bases and 7 bases, in that order; junction bases with no gene match: 8. DNA of the CDR3: TGTGCCAGCAGCTTACCTACGGGACAGGGTGGTGAAAAACTGTTTTTT. This codes for CASSLPTGQGGEKLFF.

The chain couples TRBV14 to TRBJ1-2; 7 bases align to TRBD1. The J segment lost 6 bases and the V segment lost 3 bases, leaving 1 base of the junction unmatched. Germline-derived CDR1 and CDR2 are SGHDN and FVKESK. CDR3 length: 12 residues. In nucleotides, the CDR3 is TGTGCCAGCAGCCAGACAGGGAATGGCTACACCTTC. Its protein is CASSQTGNGYTF.

The V gene is TRBV4-2, the J gene TRBJ1-5; D ambiguous. The CDR3 totals 16 residues. The germline CDR1 and CDR2 sequences are LGHNA and YNFKEQ. V lost 0 bases, J lost 6 bases, and 15 bases lay in between. The CDR3 sequence is CASSQESQAPRQPQHF. The CDR3 DNA reads as TGTGCCAGCAGCCAAGAATCTCAGGCCCCCCGTCAGCCCCAGCATTTT.

The chain is built from TRBV6-5 and TRBJ1-4; TRBD1 might be the D (6 bases). With 2 bases removed from V and 7 bases from J, the gap between germline ends came to 11 bases. Germline CDR1 reads MNHEY; CDR2 reads SVGAGI. The CDR3 contains 14 residues. The CDR3 DNA sequence: TGTGCCAGCAGTTACCTCCAGGGGAGTGAAAAACTGTTTTTT. Amino acid sequence: CASSYLQGSEKLFF.

The chain's CDR3 is CAWSASFEKLFF. Here the CDR3 DNA reads TGTGCCTGGAGTGCCAGCTTTGAAAAACTGTTTTTT. This rearrangement joins TRBV30 to TRBJ1-4, with D unresolved. V was shortened by 1 base and J by 7 bases, with 7 bases between the two germline ends. This CDR3 has 12 amino acids. Germline V gene data show CDR1 as GTSNPN and CDR2 as SVGIG (reference sequence).

CDR3 nucleotide sequence: TGTGCCAGCAGCTTACAGACTAGTTTGAGTGAGCAGTTCTTC. This sequence encodes CASSLQTSLSEQFF. The genes are TRBV7-2 and TRBJ2-1; D perhaps matches TRBD2 (6 bases). The CDR3 consists of 14 residues. Trimming cost V 2 bases and J 9 bases, with 14 bases left between them. The germline V gene has CDR1 SGHTA and CDR2 FQGNSA.

This chain joins TRBV29-1 and TRBJ2-1; TRBD2 agrees at 10 bases. V was pared by 4 bases and J by 6 bases, with 12 bases of the junction left unmatched. Germline CDR1 and CDR2: SQVTM and ANQGSEA. The length of the CDR3 is 16 residues. Written as DNA, the CDR3 is TGCAGCGTTGGTTATCTCAAGCGGGAGGGGGGCAATGAGCAGTTCTTC. Protein: CSVGYLKREGGNEQFF.

This clone appeared once. The gene calls are TRBV4-1 and TRBJ2-5; 8 nucleotides agree with TRBD1. This CDR3 comprises 14 residues. V shed 0 bases, J shed 5 bases, and the junction held 2 bases outside the gene matches. Germline V gives CDR1 MGHRA, CDR2 YSYEKL. The CDR3 bases are TGCGCCAGCAGCCAAGACAGGGGGCGGGAGACCCAGTACTTC. Its protein product is CASSQDRGRETQYF.

The V call is TRBV7-2, the J call TRBJ1-2; 9 positions agree with TRBD1. This CDR3 region has 15 residues. V was pared by 5 bases and J by 5 bases, with 9 bases of the junction left unmatched. Per germline, CDR1 SGHTA and CDR2 FQGNSA. The CDR3 region is CASSPPPGTGYGYTF. The CDR3 bases are TGTGCCAGCAGCCCTCCACCCGGGACAGGGTATGGCTACACCTTC.

This clone was seen a few times. The gene calls are TRBV30 and TRBJ1-5; D is unclear. Trimming stripped 3 bases from V and 7 bases from J, with 16 bases between. Germline CDR1 GTSNPN, CDR2 SVGIG (reference sequence). The CDR3 sequence is 14 residues long. CDR3 coding DNA: TGTGCCTGGAGCCGCAAGAGTGGGAGGCAGCCCCAGCATTTT. Translation gives CAWSRKSGRQPQHF.

The rearrangement uses TRBV27 and TRBJ2-7, with 8 bases that match TRBD1. In germline, CDR1 is MNHEY, CDR2 SMNVEV (reference sequence). CDR3 length equals 14 residues. The V gene end was trimmed by 7 bases and the J gene end by 6 bases; junction bases not matched to a gene: 11. The CDR3 sequence is CASTSFDRGGEQYF. Written as DNA, the CDR3 is TGTGCCAGCACCTCTTTTGACAGGGGAGGCGAGCAGTACTTC.

J is TRBJ2-1 and V is TRBV12-2; TRBD2 reflects the table's D call only, with no check against the DNA. TRBV12-2 is described as a pseudogene. The CDR3 sequence is 19 residues long. Here the CDR3 reads CASRLGLLGGHPFYNEQFF. CDR3 in DNA: TGTGCAAGTCGCTTAGGTCTGTTGGGGGGGCACCCTTTCTACAATGAGCAGTTCTTC.

This clone came up once. V gene TRBV11-1 combines with J gene TRBJ1-1; no definite D call. Trimming took 4 bases from V and 2 from J, leaving 20 bases between them. The germline gives CDR1 SGHAT, CDR2 FQDESV (reference sequence). The CDR3 consists of 17 residues. The CDR3 loop reads CASSSPRREQRNTEAFF. The CDR3 coding sequence is TGTGCCAGCAGCTCCCCCCGTAGGGAACAAAGAAACACTGAAGCTTTCTTT. The full variable domain, its missing parts supplied by reference TRBV11-1 and TRBJ1-1, is EAEVAQSPRYKITEKSQAVAFWCDPISGHATLYWYRQILGQGPELLVQFQDESVVDDSQLPKDRFSAERLKGVDSTLKIQPAELGDSAMYLCASSSPRREQRNTEAFFGQGTRLTVV.

This chain uses TRBV19 with TRBJ2-7, with 7 bases aligning to TRBD1. V was clipped by 4 bases and J by 4 bases; unmatched bases: 4. Germline V CDR1 and CDR2: LNHDA, SQIVND (reference sequence). The CDR3 is 13 residues long. The CDR3 protein is CASSSLQGYEQYF. CDR3 sequence (DNA): TGTGCCAGTAGTAGCTTACAGGGGTACGAGCAGTACTTC.

The V gene is TRBV7-9, the J gene TRBJ1-1; 9 bases match TRBD1. The CDR3 has 14 amino acids. Unmatched junction bases numbered 3, after V lost 7 bases and J lost 0 bases. The germline CDR1 and CDR2 sequences are SEHNR and FQNEAQ (reference sequence). Here the CDR3 reads CASTGQGLNTEAFF. CDR3 DNA sequence: TGTGCCAGCACGGGACAGGGATTGAACACTGAAGCTTTCTTT.

The chain employs TRBV4-1 and TRBJ2-2, with 13 bases fitting TRBD2. With 5 bases clipped from V and 7 bases from J, the junction kept 7 bases outside the gene matches. The CDR3 length is 16 residues. Per germline, CDR1 MGHRA and CDR2 YSYEKL. CDR3 sequence: CASSYTSGGASGELFF. The DNA for the CDR3 is TGCGCCAGCAGCTATACTAGCGGGGGGGCCAGCGGGGAGCTGTTTTTT.

This clone was seen more than once but under ten times. This chain links TRBV27 with TRBJ2-3; D unclear. This CDR3 region has 16 residues. With 5 bases removed from V and 1 base from J, the gap between germline ends came to 16 bases. Germline V CDR1 and CDR2: MNHEY, SMNVEV (reference sequence). The CDR3 DNA reads TGTGCCAGCAGTCGAGGAGTGGCGTTCGGCACAGATACGCAGTATTTT. It yields the protein CASSRGVAFGTDTQYF.

The chain is built from TRBV2 and TRBJ2-6; 7 positions agree with TRBD1. CDR1 and CDR2 (germline): SNHLY, FYNNEI. The CDR3 length is 19 residues. The junction had 9 bases not matched to a gene; V was cut back by 1 base and J by 0 bases. CDR3 protein: CASSEDRTGVRSGANVLTF. The CDR3 nucleotides are TGTGCCAGCAGTGAAGATCGGACAGGCGTTCGCTCTGGGGCCAACGTCCTGACTTTC.

A word on this clone: The same CDR3 can be traced to other DNA sequences in this sample. V and J are TRBV9 and TRBJ2-3, with D perhaps matching TRBD2 (6 bases). The CDR3 has 14 residues. V was pared by 1 base and J by 0 bases, with 6 bases between. CDR1 and CDR2 from the germline V gene are SGDLS and YYNGEE. The CDR3 DNA is TGTGCCAGCAGCGTAAGCGGGAGCACAGATACGCAGTATTTT. As protein: CASSVSGSTDTQYF.